Below, one T cell receptor (beta chain) is given with its context. The CDR3 is made up of 16 amino acids. The V gene's germline CDR1 is MDHEN and CDR2 SYDVKM. Trimming took 1 base from V and 4 from J, leaving 16 bases between them. Under the authors' procedure: For nucleated cells, counts were estimated from reference gene primer amplification. Clones were read by immunoSEQ multiplex PCR, and TCRdb kept only the in-frame ones, dropping some. The V and J calls and clone size were taken over from that table, and D and trimming were inferred from the DNA. The sample lists a few hundred thousand clones; roughly nine tenths were seen once. These data originate in a study of blood T cell repertoires in COVID-19. Across the study: Italy, Spain and the United States were the sources of the convalescent and acute COVID-19 samples. Sample material is recorded as cDNA or gDNA derived from T cells, B-cell-depleted T cells, or PBMCs.

The clonotype comes from a woman between 18 and 29 years old who had recovered from COVID-19. The V gene is TRBV28, the J gene TRBJ1-2, with a tentative D call TRBD1 (5 bases). What was sequenced was peripheral blood. Here the CDR3 DNA reads TGTGCCAGCAGTTTATTGGGGGGTAAGCGTAGCTATGGCTACACCTTC. Protein sequence: CASSLLGGKRSYGYTF.